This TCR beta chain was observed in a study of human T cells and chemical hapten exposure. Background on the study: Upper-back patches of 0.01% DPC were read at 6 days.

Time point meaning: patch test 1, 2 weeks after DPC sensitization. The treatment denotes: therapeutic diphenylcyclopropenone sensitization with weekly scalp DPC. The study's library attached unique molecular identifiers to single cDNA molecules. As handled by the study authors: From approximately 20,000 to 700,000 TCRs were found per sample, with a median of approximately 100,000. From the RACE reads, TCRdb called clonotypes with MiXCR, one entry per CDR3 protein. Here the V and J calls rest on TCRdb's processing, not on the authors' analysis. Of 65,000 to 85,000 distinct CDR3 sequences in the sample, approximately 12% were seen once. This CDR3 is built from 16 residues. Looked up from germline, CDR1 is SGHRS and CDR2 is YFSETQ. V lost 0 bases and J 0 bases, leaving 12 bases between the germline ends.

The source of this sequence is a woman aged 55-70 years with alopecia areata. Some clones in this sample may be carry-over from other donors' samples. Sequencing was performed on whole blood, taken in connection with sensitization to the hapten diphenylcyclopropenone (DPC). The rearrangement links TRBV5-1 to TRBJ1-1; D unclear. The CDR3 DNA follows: TGCGCCAGCAGCTTGGGTAGGGTACTCATGAACACTGAAGCTTTCTTT. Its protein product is CASSLGRVLMNTEAFF. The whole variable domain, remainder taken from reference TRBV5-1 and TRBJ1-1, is KAGVTQTPRYLIKTRGQQVTLSCSPISGHRSVSWYQQTPGQGLQFLFEYFSETQRNKGNFPGRFSGRQFSNSRSEMNVSTLELGDSALYLCASSLGRVLMNTEAFFGQGTRLTVV.